This TCR beta chain came from a study of radiation and T cells in renal cell carcinoma. Time point meaning: baseline pretreatment blood. Specified treatment: 15 Gy SBRT to primary tumor, nephrectomy 4 weeks later. Profiling relied on immunoSEQ multiplex PCR, and the TCRdb table lists in-frame clones only, not all of them. The sample consists of about 130,000 clones, over 75% of them appearing once. The receptor was isolated from a woman in her fifties or sixties with renal cell carcinoma. The sequenced sample was blood, obtained from a patient whose treatment included radiotherapy and nephrectomy.

The CDR3 reads CASGRGSNQPQHF. CDR3 nucleotides: TGTGCCAGCGGCAGGGGGAGCAATCAGCCCCAGCATTTT. The V and J genes are TRBV6-5 and TRBJ1-5; 7 bases line up with TRBD1. The junction had 2 bases not matched to a gene; V was cut back by 8 bases and J by 1 base. There are 13 residues in the CDR3. Per germline, CDR1 MNHEY and CDR2 SVGAGI.